One sample yielded the 24 T cell receptor beta chains listed below, sequenced in a study of OX40 agonist ivuxolimab in advanced cancers. Profiling relied on immunoSEQ multiplex PCR, and the TCRdb table lists in-frame clones only, not all of them. The sample consists of just over 60,000 clones, 87% of them appearing once. The source was CD4+ or CD8+ T cells sorted from blood, collected in a trial of the OX40 agonist ivuxolimab. The receptors were gathered from an adult with an advanced solid tumor such as melanoma, head and neck, liver or kidney cancer.

The chain recombines TRBV6-4 with TRBJ1-1; D gene ambiguous. The V and J ends lost 3 bases and 1 base respectively, with 6 bases between them. This CDR3 comprises 13 residues. Germline V gene lookup returns CDR1 MRHNA and CDR2 SNTAGT. This CDR3 reads CASSESRNTEAFF. CDR3 coding DNA: TGTGCCAGCAGTGAATCGAGGAACACTGAAGCTTTCTTT.

The chain combines TRBV5-1 with TRBJ2-7, with D perhaps matching TRBD1 (5 bases). Germline CDR1 and CDR2: SGHRS and YFSETQ. Trimming cost V 4 bases and J 4 bases, with 12 bases left between them. The CDR3 is 13 residues long. CDR3 region: CASSPDRRYEQYF. DNA of the CDR3: TGCGCCAGCAGCCCCGACAGACGATACGAGCAGTACTTC.

The chain combines TRBV5-1 with TRBJ2-1; 9 nucleotides agree with TRBD2. J was trimmed by 6 bases and V by 4 bases; bases with no gene match: 14. This CDR3 has 17 residues. Germline V gene sequence: CDR1 SGHRS, CDR2 YFSETQ. The CDR3 DNA reads as TGCGCCAGCAGCCTCCCTAGCGGGACCAGCCAGTCCAATGAGCAGTTCTTC. As protein: CASSLPSGTSQSNEQFF.

The V call is TRBV2, the J call TRBJ2-3; D possibly corresponds to TRBD2 (5 bases). Deletions cut 6 bases from V and 6 bases from J, with 13 bases between. The CDR3 spans 13 residues. The germline V gene encodes CDR1 SNHLY and CDR2 FYNNEI. The CDR3 DNA sequence: TGTGCCAGCAGGTACCTCTGGAGGGATACGCAGTATTTT. This translates into CASRYLWRDTQYF.

The chain couples TRBV12-5 to TRBJ2-1, with 7 bases identical to TRBD2. The V segment lost 0 bases and the J segment 0 bases; nucleotides outside the gene matches: 5. Germline V gene sequence: CDR1 LGHNT, CDR2 FRNRAP. This CDR3 is 17 amino acids long. The CDR3 loop reads CASGLVLGGSSYNEQFF. CDR3 in DNA: TGTGCTAGTGGTTTGGTACTCGGCGGGAGCTCCTACAATGAGCAGTTCTTC.

V and J are TRBV6-5 and TRBJ2-7, with a weak D call TRBD2 (5 bases). Trimming removed 4 bases from V and 3 bases from J, with 16 bases in between. CDR1 and CDR2 (germline): MNHEY, SVGAGI. This CDR3 comprises 15 residues. The CDR3 DNA reads TGTGCCAGCAGTTTAGACTGGTCGGGGAGCTACGAGCAGTACTTC. Translation gives CASSLDWSGSYEQYF.

The chain carries TRBV10-2 and TRBJ2-2, with TRBD2 matching over 9 bases. CDR3 length: 17 residues. The V segment lost 4 bases and the J segment 7 bases; nucleotides outside the gene matches: 13. CDR1 and CDR2 from the germline V gene are WSHSY and SAAADI. CDR3 amino acids: CASSGRTSVRVDGELFF. For the CDR3, the DNA is TGCGCCAGCAGTGGGCGGACTAGCGTCCGGGTCGACGGGGAGCTGTTTTTT.

CDR3 in DNA: TGTGCCAGTAGCGGACAGGGGGCATTCACAGATACGCAGTATTTT. Protein sequence: CASSGQGAFTDTQYF. The chain recombines TRBV19 with TRBJ2-3; 11 bases are shared with TRBD1. CDR1 and CDR2 from the germline V gene are LNHDA and SQIVND (reference sequence). The CDR3 covers 15 residues. V was clipped by 6 bases and J by 2 bases; unmatched bases: 4.

V usage is TRBV27 and J usage is TRBJ2-1; no firm D call. The CDR3 loop spans 15 amino acids. Germline CDR1 reads MNHEY; CDR2 reads SMNVEV (reference sequence). The V gene lost 6 bases and the J gene lost 0 bases, with 12 bases spanning the gap. In DNA form, the CDR3 reads TGTGCCAGCAGAGCCTATCGATCCTCCTACAATGAGCAGTTCTTC. The encoded protein is CASRAYRSSYNEQFF.

The rearrangement uses TRBV2 and TRBJ1-1, with a tentative D call TRBD1 (5 bases). There are 13 residues in the CDR3. The germline V gene has CDR1 SNHLY and CDR2 FYNNEI. The V gene lost 6 bases and the J gene lost 11 bases, with 19 bases spanning the gap. The CDR3 here is CASSPLGEGRAFF. DNA of the CDR3: TGTGCCAGCAGCCCGTTGGGGGAGGGTCGGGCTTTCTTT.

The chain has TRBV18 and TRBJ1-2; 9 bases agree with TRBD1. The CDR3 contains 16 residues. Losses at the gene ends were 0 bases for V and 1 base for J; bases not matched to a gene: 3. Germline-derived CDR1 and CDR2 are KGHSH and LQKENI. Written as DNA, the CDR3 is TGTGCCAGCTCACCACCGAGGACAGGGGTTAACTATGGCTACACCTTC. The encoded protein is CASSPPRTGVNYGYTF.

The chain is built from TRBV4-1 and TRBJ2-2; D remains ambiguous. The CDR3 consists of 14 residues. Germline V gene sequence: CDR1 MGHRA, CDR2 YSYEKL. Between the trimmed V and J ends, which lost 4 bases and 6 bases, there was a span of 12 bases. The CDR3 region has the DNA TGCGCCAGCAGCCCCGTAAACCGGGCCGGGGAGCTGTTTTTT. Protein sequence: CASSPVNRAGELFF.

This clone has only one observation. V and J are TRBV11-3 and TRBJ2-2, with TRBD2 identical over 10 bases. Germline V gene sequence: CDR1 SGHNT, CDR2 YENEEA. The CDR3 is 19 amino acids. Trimming at V came to 0 bases and at J to 5 bases, leaving 12 bases not matched to a gene. The CDR3 bases are TGTGCCAGCAGCTTAGATGATGTAGCGGGAGGTTTCTTAACCGGGGAGCTGTTTTTT. Residues: CASSLDDVAGGFLTGELFF.

J is TRBJ2-5 and V is TRBV15; a weak D match, TRBD1 (6 bases). Trimming left V 1 base short and J 4 bases short, with 16 bases between. The germline CDR1 and CDR2 sequences are LNHNV and YYDKDF (reference sequence). This CDR3 is 16 amino acids long. The CDR3 region is CATSRGGRGGAETQYF. Here the CDR3 DNA reads TGTGCCACCAGCAGAGGAGGCAGGGGTGGAGCAGAGACCCAGTACTTC.

This clone came up a few times. The chain employs TRBV9 and TRBJ1-1; D may be TRBD1 (6 bases). The V gene lost 0 bases and the J gene lost 6 bases, with 21 bases spanning the gap. The CDR3 runs to 17 residues. Per the germline V gene, CDR1 is SGDLS and CDR2 is YYNGEE. CDR3 DNA: TGTGCCAGCAGCGTAGACGGTCAGAGAGGGGGGGTAGCTGAAGCTTTCTTT. The encoded protein is CASSVDGQRGGVAEAFF.

This clone was recorded only once. This rearrangement joins TRBV6-6 to TRBJ1-2; TRBD1 is a possible D gene (6 bases). From germline, CDR1 is MNHNY and CDR2 SVGAGI (reference sequence). This CDR3 spans 15 amino acids. Trimming removed 6 bases at V and 6 bases at J, with 20 bases between. For the CDR3, the DNA is TGTGCCAGCAGAACAGGGACTTCACTTACTCATGGCTACACCTTC. Its protein is CASRTGTSLTHGYTF.

V and J are TRBV19 and TRBJ1-1; D uncertain. The CDR3 is 15 amino acids. The V gene lost 6 bases and the J gene lost 0 bases, with 14 bases spanning the gap. Germline CDR1 is LNHDA and CDR2 is SQIVND (reference sequence). CDR3 coding DNA: TGTGCCAGTAGATTGGCCGGCAACGTGAACACTGAAGCTTTCTTT. Translated: CASRLAGNVNTEAFF.

The V call is TRBV6-1, the J call TRBJ2-2; D remains unclear. Germline V CDR1 and CDR2: MNHNS, SASEGT. V shed 6 bases and J shed 4 bases, with 3 bases lying between them. The CDR3 has 11 residues. The CDR3 DNA sequence: TGTGCCAGCAGCTTCACCGGGGAGCTGTTTTTT. This sequence encodes CASSFTGELFF.

The chain employs TRBV19 and TRBJ1-5; no firm D call. V was shortened by 3 bases and J by 1 base, with 7 bases between the two germline ends. CDR1 and CDR2 from the germline V gene are LNHDA and SQIVND (reference sequence). The CDR3 runs 14 residues. The CDR3 sequence: CASSITQSNQPQHF. The CDR3 coding sequence is TGTGCCAGTAGTATCACTCAAAGCAATCAGCCCCAGCATTTT.

This clone occurred once. V gene TRBV7-2 combines with J gene TRBJ2-5, with a tentative D call TRBD2 (5 bases). V shed 1 base and J shed 7 bases, with 13 bases lying between them. Germline CDR1 and CDR2: SGHTA and FQGNSA. The CDR3 has 14 residues. For the CDR3, the DNA is TGTGCCAGCAGCTTAGTTCCGGAGGTGGGGACCCAGTACTTC. Translating it yields CASSLVPEVGTQYF.

V and J are TRBV15 and TRBJ2-1, with TRBD2 as a possible D gene (6 bases). V was shortened by 7 bases and J by 1 base, with 14 bases between the two germline ends. The CDR3 is 15 amino acids. Per the germline V gene, CDR1 is LNHNV and CDR2 is YYDKDF (reference sequence). The DNA for the CDR3 is TGTGCCACCACAAGACTAGTCAAGTCCTACAATGAGCAGTTCTTC. It is translated as CATTRLVKSYNEQFF. Complete variable domain (other parts from reference TRBV15 and TRBJ2-1): DAMVIQNPRYQVTQFGKPVTLSCSQTLNHNVMYWYQQKSSQAPKLLFHYYDKDFNNEADTPDNFQSRRPNTSFCFLDIRSPGLGDTAMYLCATTRLVKSYNEQFFGPGTRLTVL.

This rearrangement joins TRBV5-4 to TRBJ2-3, with 9 bases that match TRBD1. CDR3 size: 16 residues. Germline CDR1 SGHNT, CDR2 YYREEE (reference sequence). The J segment lost 4 bases and the V segment lost 4 bases, leaving 10 bases of the junction unmatched. The CDR3 region is CASSKWGQGYADTQYF. The CDR3 region has the DNA TGTGCCAGCAGCAAATGGGGACAGGGATACGCAGATACGCAGTATTTT.

This clone has ten or more counts. The genes are TRBV29-1 and TRBJ1-1, with 9 bases fitting TRBD1. Germline assignment: CDR1 SQVTM and CDR2 ANQGSEA. V lost 0 bases and J lost 0; bases outside the gene matches: 17. This CDR3 has 20 amino acids. In DNA form, the CDR3 reads TGCAGCGTTGAAGAATGGGTTGGGAGAGGACAGGGGCATATGAACACTGAAGCTTTCTTT. It codes for CSVEEWVGRGQGHMNTEAFF.

The chain uses TRBV6-5 and TRBJ2-7; no firm D call. The CDR3 length is 15 residues. Trimming took 0 bases from V and 3 from J, leaving 12 bases between them. CDR1 MNHEY and CDR2 SVGAGI come from the germline V gene. CDR3 loop: CASSYSVRKNYEQYF. The CDR3 nucleotides are TGTGCCAGCAGTTACTCGGTTCGGAAGAACTACGAGCAGTACTTC.